Each of the 13 T cell receptor beta chains below was sequenced from the same sample in a study of T-cell reconstitution after alpha-beta-depleted transplantation in children. TCRbeta library construction was performed incorporating unique molecular identifiers. MiXCR, applied by TCRdb to the PCR reads, yields one record per CDR3 protein. The sample consists of approximately 1,000,000 distinct CDR3 sequences, about 30% of them appearing once. Material: PBMCs, mostly from graft donor cells, obtained 360 days after TCRalphabeta/CD19-depleted stem cell transplant. The source is a boy under two years old who had a stem cell transplant for SCID, so the T cells may come from the graft donor.

The J gene is TRBJ2-5, the V gene TRBV15, with D perhaps being TRBD1 or TRBD2 (5 bases each). CDR1 is LNHNV, CDR2 YYDKDF, per germline (reference sequence). The CDR3 length is 14 residues. V dropped 5 bases and J dropped 5 bases, with 15 bases sitting between them. The chain's CDR3 is CATSPGPLGETQYF. The DNA for the CDR3 is TGTGCCACCAGCCCGGGACCCTTAGGGGAGACCCAGTACTTC.

The rearrangement uses TRBV27 and TRBJ2-7; weak D call: TRBD2 (6 bases). Trimming shortened V by 2 bases and J by 5 bases, and 13 bases separated the two germline ends. This CDR3 region has 14 residues. Germline CDR1 and CDR2: MNHEY and SMNVEV (reference sequence). The CDR3 is CASSLRQGGNEQYF. CDR3 DNA sequence: TGTGCCAGCAGTTTAAGGCAGGGAGGTAACGAGCAGTACTTC.

This clonotype came up a few times. The chain combines TRBV7-6 with TRBJ1-1; D is unclear. Trimming cost V 2 bases and J 10 bases, with 14 bases left between them. The CDR3 covers 13 residues. Germline CDR1 and CDR2: SGHVS and FNYEAQ. The DNA for the CDR3 is TGTGCCAGCAGCTTAAGACACGACATGGGAGCTTTCTTT. Amino acid sequence: CASSLRHDMGAFF.

The chain combines TRBV3-1 with TRBJ2-7; 11 positions match TRBD2. The V gene's germline CDR1 is LGHDT and CDR2 YNNKEL (reference sequence). This CDR3 spans 17 amino acids. V was clipped by 6 bases and J by 6 bases; unmatched bases: 16. The CDR3 nucleotides read TGTGCCAGCAGTCCGGGACTAGCGGTTCGATCTCTAATCGAGCAGTACTTC. Translation: CASSPGLAVRSLIEQYF.

This clonotype has just a few counts. The chain has TRBV5-6 and TRBJ2-6, with a tentative D call TRBD2 (5 bases). The CDR3 is 18 residues long. Trimming pared 2 bases from V and 3 bases from J, leaving 18 bases between. From germline, CDR1 is SGHDT and CDR2 YYEEEE. The CDR3 nucleotides read TGTGCCAGCAGCTTCATTTTTACCCGGGGAAGTGGGGCCAACGTCCTGACTTTC. Protein: CASSFIFTRGSGANVLTF.

This chain joins TRBV4-1 and TRBJ2-2, with TRBD2 matching 12 bases. J lost 6 bases, V lost 0 bases, and 2 bases had no gene match. The CDR3 consists of 16 residues. Germline V CDR1 and CDR2: MGHRA, YSYEKL. CDR3 sequence: CASSQERTSGAGELFF. The CDR3 coding sequence is TGCGCCAGCAGCCAAGAAAGGACTAGCGGGGCCGGGGAGCTGTTTTTT.

This clonotype was recorded a few times. The CDR3, as DNA: TGTGCCAGCAGCGCCAGCGGGGGGGCCGAAGATACGCAGTATTTT. It encodes CASSASGGAEDTQYF. The chain employs TRBV9 and TRBJ2-3; 10 bases fit TRBD2. V lost 3 bases to trimming and J lost 5 bases; unmatched junction nucleotides: 6. Germline-derived CDR1 and CDR2 are SGDLS and YYNGEE. The CDR3 sequence is 15 residues long.

V and J are TRBV5-1 and TRBJ2-7; D is possibly TRBD2 (6 bases). This CDR3 region has 16 residues. Trimming cost V 0 bases and J 0 bases, with 13 bases left between them. In germline, CDR1 is SGHRS, CDR2 YFSETQ. This CDR3 is CASSLDWDSSSYEQYF. CDR3 nucleotide sequence: TGCGCCAGCAGCTTGGACTGGGACTCGAGCTCCTACGAGCAGTACTTC.

A few counts support this clonotype. The chain joins TRBV20-1 to TRBJ1-1, with D perhaps TRBD1 (6 bases). The V end was cut by 3 bases, the J end by 5 bases, with 10 bases between. CDR3 length: 12 amino acids. The V gene's germline CDR1 is DFQATT and CDR2 SNEGSKA (reference sequence). This chain's CDR3 is CSARWRGTEAFF. In DNA form, the CDR3 reads TGCAGTGCTAGGTGGAGGGGGACTGAAGCTTTCTTT.

In this sample, this clonotype turned up a few times. The J gene is TRBJ2-1, the V gene TRBV28, with TRBD1 matching over 9 bases. Germline assignment: CDR1 MDHEN and CDR2 SYDVKM. J gave up 3 bases and V 8 bases, and 8 bases lay outside the gene matches. The CDR3 length is 15 residues. CDR3 DNA: TGTGCCAGCGCCCCCGGGACAGGGAGCTACAATGAGCAGTTCTTC. Its protein is CASAPGTGSYNEQFF.

This clonotype turned up a few times. The chain uses TRBV20-1 and TRBJ2-5; D may be TRBD1 or TRBD2 (5 bases each). Germline V lookup: CDR1 DFQATT, CDR2 SNEGSKA (reference sequence). The CDR3 consists of 14 residues. V shed 3 bases and J shed 1 base, with 12 bases lying between them. The chain's CDR3 is CSASRGRGQETQYF. Written as DNA, the CDR3 is TGCAGTGCTAGCCGGGGCCGCGGCCAAGAGACCCAGTACTTC.

This clonotype was detected only once. V is TRBV21-1 and J is TRBJ2-5; the D call of TRBD2 is as the table states it, not checked on the DNA. TRBV21-1 is shown as a pseudogene. The CDR3 length is 18 residues. CDR3 nucleotide sequence: TGTGCCAGCAGCAAATCTATAGCGGGGGGCCTTTTAGAAGAGACCCAGTACTTC. This translates into CASSKSIAGGLLEETQYF.

This clonotype has only a few counts. DNA of the CDR3: TGCAGCGTTTTTGGGACAGGGGGCTACGAGCAGTACTTC. It codes for CSVFGTGGYEQYF. The chain has TRBV29-1 and TRBJ2-7; 11 bases are shared with TRBD1. The length of the CDR3 is 13 residues. CDR1 SQVTM and CDR2 ANQGSEA come from the germline V gene. V lost 5 bases to trimming and J lost 3 bases; unmatched junction nucleotides: 3.